These 26 T cell receptor beta chains originate from one sample sequenced in a study of blood T cell repertoires in COVID-19. Libraries were prepared by immunoSEQ multiplex PCR; TCRdb keeps only in-frame clonotypes and omits some of them. The table shows hundreds of thousands of clones, with approximately 81% occurring only once. Sequencing was performed on peripheral blood. The receptors originated from a woman older than 75 with active or convalescent COVID-19.

V gene TRBV5-1 combines with J gene TRBJ2-3; 10 bases map to TRBD1. Germline V gene data show CDR1 as SGHRS and CDR2 as YFSETQ. The CDR3 contains 16 residues. V trimming: 0 bases; J trimming: 2 bases; junction bases outside the gene matches: 3. The CDR3 nucleotides read TGCGCCAGCAGCTTGGTCGGGACAGGGGTCACAGATACGCAGTATTTT. It translates to CASSLVGTGVTDTQYF.

The chain couples TRBV11-2 to TRBJ1-6; D is uncertain. Germline loops: CDR1 SGHAT, CDR2 FQNNGV. Trimming removed 5 bases at V and 1 base at J, with 9 bases between. The CDR3 runs to 15 residues. The DNA for the CDR3 is TGTGCCAGCAGCACGCAGTCGTCCTATAATTCACCCCTCCACTTT. Residues: CASSTQSSYNSPLHF.

V usage is TRBV7-9 and J usage is TRBJ2-7, with D hard to call. Germline-derived CDR1 and CDR2 are SEHNR and FQNEAQ (reference sequence). Trimming removed 5 bases from V and 1 base from J, with 9 bases in between. The CDR3 runs 13 residues. CDR3 sequence reads: CASSPTFSYEQYF. As DNA, the CDR3 is TGTGCCAGCAGCCCGACTTTTTCCTACGAGCAGTACTTC.

This chain connects TRBV6-2 or TRBV6-3 to TRBJ1-2, with D hard to call. Trimming removed 5 bases from V and 7 bases from J, with 8 bases in between. This CDR3 spans 11 amino acids. The germline gives CDR1 MNHEY, CDR2 SVGEGT. CDR3 loop: CASSRVGGYTF. DNA for the CDR3: TGTGCCAGCAGTCGGGTCGGTGGCTACACCTTC.

The V call is TRBV15, the J call TRBJ2-5; D is possibly TRBD1 (5 bases). Germline V gene lookup returns CDR1 LNHNV and CDR2 YYDKDF (reference sequence). CDR3 length: 13 residues. V gave up 5 bases and J gave up 5 bases, with 12 bases separating them. This chain's CDR3 is CATSSSGRETQYF. In nucleotides, the CDR3 is TGTGCCACCAGCTCGTCAGGGCGGGAGACCCAGTACTTC.

This chain joins TRBV6-5 and TRBJ2-1; 8 bases agree with TRBD1. The V gene end was trimmed by 6 bases and the J gene end by 7 bases; junction bases not matched to a gene: 11. This CDR3 comprises 15 residues. Germline CDR1 is MNHEY and CDR2 is SVGAGI. The DNA of the CDR3 is TGTGCCAGCAGCAGGGACAGGCACACGGGGAATGAGCAGTTCTTC. As protein: CASSRDRHTGNEQFF.

The chain employs TRBV7-3 and TRBJ2-1; 8 bases line up with TRBD2. J gave up 4 bases and V 4 bases, and 6 bases lay outside the gene matches. The CDR3 spans 15 residues. Per germline, CDR1 SGHTA and CDR2 FQGTGA. In nucleotides, the CDR3 is TGTGCCAGCAGCTCCTCGGGACTAGTTTACAATGAGCAGTTCTTC. This gives the protein CASSSSGLVYNEQFF.

V and J are TRBV11-1 and TRBJ2-1, with TRBD2 matching over 7 bases. The germline gives CDR1 SGHAT, CDR2 FQDESV (reference sequence). V lost 5 bases, J lost 4 bases, and 8 bases stayed unmatched. This CDR3 has 15 residues. The CDR3 DNA is TGTGCCAGCAGCCAGTCTGCGGGAGAATACAATGAGCAGTTCTTC. This encodes CASSQSAGEYNEQFF.

This chain links TRBV18 with TRBJ2-3; 12 bases match TRBD2. The trim removed 1 base at V and 2 bases at J, leaving 10 bases unmatched. Germline assignment: CDR1 KGHSH and CDR2 LQKENI. The length of the CDR3 is 19 residues. This CDR3 is CASSPLPPLAGGDTDTQYF. CDR3 nucleotide sequence: TGTGCCAGCTCACCACTACCGCCACTAGCGGGAGGCGACACAGATACGCAGTATTTT.

CDR3 coding DNA: TGTGCCACCAGCCGAGCGGGGGATGGGAATGAGCAGTTCTTC. It specifies CATSRAGDGNEQFF. The chain carries TRBV24-1 and TRBJ2-1; 8 positions match TRBD2. This CDR3 is 14 amino acids long. Germline V gives CDR1 KGHDR, CDR2 SFDVKD. V lost 7 bases and J lost 7; bases outside the gene matches: 8.

The chain employs TRBV7-9 and TRBJ1-6; 9 bases map to TRBD1. The CDR3 is 17 residues long. The junction had 7 bases not matched to a gene; V was cut back by 3 bases and J by 4 bases. The germline gives CDR1 SEHNR, CDR2 FQNEAQ (reference sequence). Here the CDR3 reads CASSFTGGGEYNSPLHF. CDR3 DNA: TGTGCCAGCAGCTTTACAGGGGGCGGGGAGTATAATTCACCCCTCCACTTT.

The rearrangement links TRBV12-3 or TRBV12-4 to TRBJ1-2; D gene unclear. There are 12 residues in the CDR3. The germline V and J ends were trimmed by 6 bases and 5 bases, with 10 bases remaining between them. The CDR3 nucleotides are TGTGCCAGCAGCGCACAAATTTATGGCTACACCTTC. Its translation is CASSAQIYGYTF.

The gene calls are TRBV9 and TRBJ1-2, with a tentative D call TRBD1 (6 bases). V lost 0 bases and J lost 0, with 15 bases in between. The germline V gene has CDR1 SGDLS and CDR2 YYNGEE. CDR3 size: 17 residues. CDR3 sequence: CASSVDWVGAANYGYTF. Written as DNA, the CDR3 is TGTGCCAGCAGCGTAGATTGGGTGGGGGCAGCTAACTATGGCTACACCTTC.

CDR3 loop: CASSVMGGAPLHF. The DNA of the CDR3 is TGTGCCAGCAGCGTAATGGGCGGGGCACCCCTCCACTTT. The chain recombines TRBV9 with TRBJ1-6; D gene ambiguous. Looked up from germline, CDR1 is SGDLS and CDR2 is YYNGEE. The CDR3 is 13 residues long. V was trimmed by 1 base and J by 11 bases, leaving 10 bases between them.

The chain links TRBV11-2 to TRBJ2-2; 7 bases line up with TRBD1. From germline, CDR1 is SGHAT and CDR2 FQNNGV. J lost 6 bases, V lost 4 bases, and 11 bases had no gene match. This CDR3 has 16 residues. This chain's CDR3 is CASSSLDRVFAGELFF. In DNA, the CDR3 is TGTGCCAGCAGCTCCCTTGACAGGGTTTTTGCCGGGGAGCTGTTTTTT.

V and J are TRBV7-3 and TRBJ2-3; 11 positions agree with TRBD2. CDR1 is SGHTA and CDR2 is FQGTGA in the germline V gene. The CDR3 has 19 residues. The V and J ends lost 3 bases and 3 bases, in that order; junction bases with no gene match: 14. CDR3 protein: CASSLRGKTSGKRTDTQYF. The CDR3 bases are TGTGCCAGCAGCTTGCGGGGGAAGACTAGCGGGAAGAGAACAGATACGCAGTATTTT. Full variable domain (remainder filled in from reference TRBV7-3 and TRBJ2-3): GAGVSQTPSNKVTEKGKYVELRCDPISGHTALYWYRQSLGQGPEFLIYFQGTGAADDSGLPNDRFFAVRPEGSVSTLKIQRTERGDSAVYLCASSLRGKTSGKRTDTQYFGPGTRLTVL.

The gene calls are TRBV5-1 and TRBJ2-2, with D possibly TRBD1 on 5 matching bases. Deletions cut 5 bases from V and 4 bases from J, with 6 bases between. The CDR3 runs to 12 residues. CDR1 and CDR2 from the germline V gene are SGHRS and YFSETQ. CDR3 in amino acids: CASSQGTGELFF. DNA for the CDR3: TGCGCCAGCAGTCAGGGCACCGGGGAGCTGTTTTTT. Based on the CDR3 plus reference TRBV5-1 and TRBJ2-2, the full variable domain is KAGVTQTPRYLIKTRGQQVTLSCSPISGHRSVSWYQQTPGQGLQFLFEYFSETQRNKGNFPGRFSGRQFSNSRSEMNVSTLELGDSALYLCASSQGTGELFFGEGSRLTVL.

The V and J genes are TRBV6-5 and TRBJ2-1, with D perhaps matching TRBD2 (5 bases). The CDR3 totals 14 residues. V was shortened by 7 bases and J by 2 bases, with 12 bases between the two germline ends. Per germline, CDR1 MNHEY and CDR2 SVGAGI. The CDR3 DNA reads TGTGCCAGCAAAAGCGGTATCGCCTACAATGAGCAGTTCTTC. Translating gives CASKSGIAYNEQFF.

The sample holds many counts of this clone. The chain combines TRBV4-3 with TRBJ2-7; 10 bases line up with TRBD2. Germline lookup yields CDR1 LGHNA and CDR2 YSLEER. CDR3 size: 15 residues. After removal of 5 bases from V and 2 bases from J, the junction contained 6 bases not matched to a gene. Here the CDR3 reads CASSYGLAETYEQYF. The CDR3 DNA is TGCGCCAGCAGCTACGGACTAGCGGAGACCTACGAGCAGTACTTC.

V gene TRBV5-1 combines with J gene TRBJ2-2; D is possibly TRBD1 (5 bases). Germline CDR1 is SGHRS and CDR2 is YFSETQ. The V gene lost 2 bases and the J gene lost 3 bases, with 11 bases spanning the gap. The CDR3 is 15 amino acids. The DNA of the CDR3 is TGCGCCAGCAGCTTTGTGGGGCCGGACACCGGGGAGCTGTTTTTT. Protein: CASSFVGPDTGELFF.

This sequence joins TRBV21-1 and TRBJ2-7; the table's TRBD2 call for D was not verified on the DNA. TRBV21-1 is termed a pseudogene. The CDR3 sequence is 16 residues long. CDR3 in DNA: TGTGCCAGCAGCAAATTAGGTGGGGAGGCCTCCTACGAGCAGTACTTC. Translating it yields CASSKLGGEASYEQYF.

The rearrangement links TRBV11-2 to TRBJ1-2; D is undetermined. V was pared by 2 bases and J by 0 bases, with 7 bases between. The CDR3 is made up of 14 amino acids. Per the germline V gene, CDR1 is SGHAT and CDR2 is FQNNGV. DNA of the CDR3: TGTGCCAGCAGCTTACGAGCTTCTAACTATGGCTACACCTTC. Protein product: CASSLRASNYGYTF.

The rearrangement links TRBV4-2 to TRBJ1-1; D is undetermined. Trimming shortened V by 10 bases and J by 5 bases, and 23 bases separated the two germline ends. Germline V gene lookup returns CDR1 LGHNA and CDR2 YNFKEQ. The CDR3 runs to 15 residues. The CDR3 bases are TGTGCCACCTCCTTGATATCCTCGGTTTCGACTGAAGCTTTCTTT. Its protein is CATSLISSVSTEAFF.

V usage is TRBV19 and J usage is TRBJ1-5, with TRBD1 as a possible D gene (5 bases). Germline loops: CDR1 LNHDA, CDR2 SQIVND (reference sequence). The V gene lost 9 bases and the J gene lost 4 bases, with 16 bases spanning the gap. This CDR3 region has 14 residues. The CDR3, as DNA: TGTGCCAGCAGGGTAAGAGCGTCAAATCAGCCCCAGCATTTT. Translation: CASRVRASNQPQHF.

J is TRBJ2-5 and V is TRBV19, with TRBD2 matching over 14 bases. The CDR3 runs to 14 residues. V shed 10 bases, J shed 7 bases, and the junction held 8 bases outside the gene matches. Germline V CDR1 and CDR2: LNHDA, SQIVND (reference sequence). CDR3 loop: CATEGLAGAGTQYF. For the CDR3, the DNA is TGTGCCACCGAGGGACTAGCGGGAGCGGGGACCCAGTACTTC. The whole variable domain, filled in from reference TRBV19 and TRBJ2-5, reads DGGITQSPKYLFRKEGQNVTLSCEQNLNHDAMYWYRQDPGQGLRLIYYSQIVNDFQKGDIAEGYSVSREKKESFPLTVTSAQKNPTAFYLCATEGLAGAGTQYFGPGTRLLVL.

The chain carries TRBV19 and TRBJ2-5; D is perhaps TRBD1 (6 bases). The germline V and J ends were trimmed by 6 bases and 6 bases, with 14 bases remaining between them. The CDR3 sequence is 13 residues long. CDR1 and CDR2 from the germline V gene are LNHDA and SQIVND (reference sequence). The CDR3 sequence is CASRLSGEKTQYF. CDR3 nucleotides: TGTGCCAGTAGACTCTCAGGGGAAAAGACCCAGTACTTC.